The T cell receptor beta chain described here comes from a study of blood T cell repertoires in COVID-19. In the original workflow: It was from reference gene primer amplification that nucleated cell counts were estimated. Clones were read by immunoSEQ multiplex PCR, and TCRdb kept only the in-frame ones, dropping some. D and trimming come from the DNA, and the V and J calls and clone size come from that table. Of 35,000 to 50,000 clones listed, 89% were seen once; the top ten hold less than 20%. Germline V gives CDR1 MNHEY, CDR2 SVGEGT. This CDR3 region has 13 residues. As concerns this clone: A junction boundary mismatches the germline segment, possibly from a read error.

The source of this sequence is a man between 65 and 80 years old with active COVID-19. The specimen was peripheral blood. The chain carries TRBV6-2 or TRBV6-3 and TRBJ2-3, with 9 bases aligning to TRBD1. The CDR3 loop is CASSYFPGQGDDF. The CDR3 nucleotides are TGTGCCAGCAGTTACTTCCCGGGACAGGGAGACGATTTT.